The next 15 T cell receptor beta chains were all read from a single sample in a study of OX40 agonist ivuxolimab in advanced cancers. Using immunoSEQ multiplex PCR, the repertoire was profiled, and TCRdb retains in-frame clones only, with some absent. Of just under 65,000 clones in the sample, 75% to 90% are singletons; the top ten hold roughly a tenth. This specimen consisted of CD4+ or CD8+ T cells sorted from blood, obtained in a trial of the OX40 agonist ivuxolimab. The source is an adult with an advanced solid tumor such as melanoma, head and neck, liver or kidney cancer.

This chain joins TRBV20-1 and TRBJ1-2, with D hard to call. Between the trimmed V and J ends, which lost 7 bases and 8 bases, there was a span of 11 bases. The CDR3 extends over 10 amino acids. The germline CDR1 and CDR2 sequences are DFQATT and SNEGSKA (reference sequence). The CDR3 loop is CSVLAGGYTF. The CDR3 DNA reads as TGCAGTGTCCTGGCGGGAGGCTACACCTTC.

CDR3 nucleotides: TGCAGCGTTGAATGGCAGGCCCACTATGGCTACACCTTC. This codes for CSVEWQAHYGYTF. The chain combines TRBV29-1 with TRBJ1-2; D ambiguous. Trimming took 2 bases from V and 3 from J, leaving 10 bases between them. The CDR3 runs to 13 residues. Germline CDR1 and CDR2: SQVTM and ANQGSEA.

The chain has TRBV7-6 and TRBJ2-7, with D perhaps TRBD1 (6 bases). Per the germline V gene, CDR1 is SGHVS and CDR2 is FNYEAQ. The length of the CDR3 is 14 residues. The germline V and J ends were trimmed by 7 bases and 6 bases, with 19 bases remaining between them. The CDR3 reads CASTRLRGSSEQYF. As DNA, the CDR3 is TGTGCCAGCACCCGTCTCAGGGGAAGTAGCGAGCAGTACTTC.

The chain links TRBV7-2 to TRBJ1-5; 7 bases are shared with TRBD1. The ends lost 1 base at V and 3 bases at J; junction bases unmatched: 3. Germline V gives CDR1 SGHTA, CDR2 FQGNSA. This CDR3 spans 15 amino acids. The chain's CDR3 is CASSLEQGFNQPQHF. CDR3 DNA: TGTGCCAGCAGCTTAGAACAGGGGTTCAATCAGCCCCAGCATTTT.

The chain couples TRBV28 to TRBJ2-7; TRBD2 is a possible D gene (7 bases). Trimming stripped 6 bases from V and 3 bases from J, with 18 bases between. Germline V CDR1 and CDR2: MDHEN, SYDVKM. This CDR3 is built from 15 residues. The CDR3 reads CASSLGGARSYEQYF. The CDR3 DNA reads TGTGCCAGCAGCCTAGGGGGGGCCCGAAGCTACGAGCAGTACTTC. The complete variable domain, with remaining parts taken from reference TRBV28 and TRBJ2-7, reads DVKVTQSSRYLVKRTGEKVFLECVQDMDHENMFWYRQDPGLGLRLIYFSYDVKMKEKGDIPEGYSVSREKKERFSLILESASTNQTSMYLCASSLGGARSYEQYFGPGTRLTVT.

This chain connects TRBV5-4 to TRBJ2-3; D is unclear. The V and J ends lost 4 bases and 3 bases respectively, with 12 bases between them. This CDR3 contains 14 residues. In germline, CDR1 is SGHNT, CDR2 YYREEE (reference sequence). CDR3 sequence: CASSPRAGTDTQYF. The CDR3 DNA is TGTGCCAGCAGCCCTAGGGCAGGAACAGATACGCAGTATTTT.

The chain joins TRBV28 to TRBJ1-1; TRBD1 matches 10 bases. The CDR3 loop spans 17 amino acids. Trimming took 6 bases from V and 2 from J; bases not matched to a gene: 12. Germline V gene sequence: CDR1 MDHEN, CDR2 SYDVKM. This CDR3 reads CASRFLGTGVPNTEAFF. The CDR3 DNA reads TGTGCCAGCAGGTTCCTTGGGACAGGGGTACCTAACACTGAAGCTTTCTTT.

The rearrangement links TRBV7-9 to TRBJ2-1, with 9 bases matching TRBD2. Per germline, CDR1 SEHNR and CDR2 FQNEAQ (reference sequence). With 1 base clipped from V and 5 bases from J, the junction kept 6 bases outside the gene matches. CDR3 length equals 16 residues. The CDR3 region has the DNA TGTGCCAGCAGCTTAGGTGGGCTAGCGGGGAACAATGAGCAGTTCTTC. Its protein product is CASSLGGLAGNNEQFF.

The rearrangement links TRBV5-6 to TRBJ2-1; 10 bases line up with TRBD2. Germline V gene lookup returns CDR1 SGHDT and CDR2 YYEEEE. The CDR3 consists of 16 residues. J was trimmed by 4 bases and V by 5 bases; bases with no gene match: 9. This chain's CDR3 is CASSRGALAGYNEQFF. CDR3 coding DNA: TGTGCCAGCAGTCGAGGAGCACTAGCGGGATACAATGAGCAGTTCTTC.

This clone turned up a few times. The J gene is TRBJ2-1, the V gene TRBV28, with 15 bases identical to TRBD2. The CDR3 is 18 residues long. The germline gives CDR1 MDHEN, CDR2 SYDVKM. V shed 4 bases, J shed 6 bases, and the junction held 10 bases outside the gene matches. CDR3: CASSSDPGLAGGPNEQFF. CDR3 nucleotide sequence: TGTGCCAGCAGTTCGGACCCTGGACTAGCGGGGGGGCCCAATGAGCAGTTCTTC.

Concerning this clone: Possible read error: a much larger clone is one base away. The sample has other DNA sequences that encode this CDR3 too. This sequence joins TRBV27 and TRBJ2-7; D unclear. With 2 bases removed from V and 6 bases from J, the gap between germline ends came to 11 bases. This CDR3 spans 13 amino acids. Germline V gives CDR1 MNHEY, CDR2 SMNVEV (reference sequence). As DNA, the CDR3 is TGTGCCAGCAGTTTAGGTGTGGCGGCCGAGCAGTACTTC. It translates to CASSLGVAAEQYF.

J is TRBJ2-3 and V is TRBV20-1, with D unresolved. Germline V gene lookup returns CDR1 DFQATT and CDR2 SNEGSKA (reference sequence). The CDR3 length is 11 residues. V gave up 4 bases and J gave up 4 bases, with 6 bases separating them. This CDR3 reads CSAIKADTQYF. DNA for the CDR3: TGCAGTGCTATTAAAGCAGATACGCAGTATTTT.

The chain links TRBV9 to TRBJ2-1; TRBD2 aligns across 7 bases. V lost 0 bases and J lost 4; bases outside the gene matches: 10. The CDR3 contains 17 residues. Germline-derived CDR1 and CDR2 are SGDLS and YYNGEE. The CDR3 nucleotides read TGTGCCAGCAGCGTAGTACCACCCCTAGCGGATTACAATGAGCAGTTCTTC. Its translation: CASSVVPPLADYNEQFF.

This clone was recorded a few times. The J gene is TRBJ1-2, the V gene TRBV6-5; 7 bases are shared with TRBD1. V lost 6 bases and J lost 3; bases outside the gene matches: 10. The CDR3 consists of 15 residues. Germline V gene lookup returns CDR1 MNHEY and CDR2 SVGAGI. This CDR3 is CASRPPGQRYYGYTF. CDR3 DNA sequence: TGTGCCAGCAGGCCTCCGGGACAGCGCTACTATGGCTACACCTTC.

The chain has TRBV5-1 and TRBJ2-7; D possibly corresponds to TRBD2 (6 bases). With 1 base removed from V and 4 bases from J, the gap between germline ends came to 21 bases. Germline V lookup: CDR1 SGHRS, CDR2 YFSETQ. This CDR3 region has 17 residues. The CDR3 protein is CASSLWASGGRGYEQYF. CDR3 DNA: TGCGCCAGCAGCTTGTGGGCTTCTGGGGGGAGAGGGTACGAGCAGTACTTC.